This TCR beta chain was recorded in a study of T-cell memory formation after mild COVID-19. General study points: Memory sampled before infection contained some responding clones, suggesting cross-reactive memory joined. Contracting clones, day 15 to 85, had balanced CD4/CD8, and later expanders favored CD4+. Confirmation of SARS-CoV-2 specificity was lacking for second-wave clones peaking day 37.

CDR1 is KGHSH, CDR2 LQKENI, per germline. The CDR3 has 15 amino acids. Trimming stripped 2 bases from V and 0 bases from J, with 9 bases between. TCRdb processed the 5' RACE reads anew with MiXCR; each CDR3 protein has one entry. The sample includes about 57,000 distinct CDR3 sequences, 10% to 15% of them seen just once. Points on this clonotype: Antigen: not known.

The rearrangement links TRBV18 to TRBJ2-3; D is perhaps TRBD1 (6 bases). Sequenced sample: PBMCs or a T cell subset sorted from them (not recorded which). This sequence originates from a young man who had mild COVID-19 (a few samples of this study predate the infection). Cell type and time point are not known. This CDR3 is CASSPRTASTDTQYF. The DNA of the CDR3 is TGTGCCAGCTCACCAAGGACAGCTAGCACAGATACGCAGTATTTT.